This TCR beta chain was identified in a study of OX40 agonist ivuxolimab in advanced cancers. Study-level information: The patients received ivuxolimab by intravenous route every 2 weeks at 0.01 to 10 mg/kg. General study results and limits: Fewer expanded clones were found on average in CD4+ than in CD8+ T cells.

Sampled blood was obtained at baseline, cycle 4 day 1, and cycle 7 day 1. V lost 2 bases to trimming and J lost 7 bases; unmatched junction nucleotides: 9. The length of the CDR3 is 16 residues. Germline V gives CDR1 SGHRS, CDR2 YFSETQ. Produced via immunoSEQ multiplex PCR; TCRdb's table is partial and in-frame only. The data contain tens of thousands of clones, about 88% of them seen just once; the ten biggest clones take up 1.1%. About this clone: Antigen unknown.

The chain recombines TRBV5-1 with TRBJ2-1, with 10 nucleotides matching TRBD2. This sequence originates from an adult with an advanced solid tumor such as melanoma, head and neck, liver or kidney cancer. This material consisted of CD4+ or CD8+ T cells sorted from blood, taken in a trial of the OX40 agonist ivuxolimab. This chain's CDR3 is CASSLLGTSASNEQFF. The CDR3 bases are TGCGCCAGCAGCTTACTGGGGACTAGCGCCAGTAATGAGCAGTTCTTC.